The present entry profiles one T cell receptor beta chain with its context. The CDR3 sequence is 17 residues long. The ends lost 0 bases at V and 0 bases at J; junction bases unmatched: 7. From germline, CDR1 is SEHNR and CDR2 FQNEAQ (reference sequence). Repertoires were generated with immunoSEQ multiplex PCR, while TCRdb's copy carries only in-frame clones and drops some. The sample yields approximately 740,000 clones, around 72% seen once. This sample was taken from a study of shared clonotypes between healthy human individuals. Naive CD4+ cells were CD45RA-selected; the remaining cells were memory.

The sample taken for sequencing was memory CD4+ T cells sorted from blood. Subset specified: CD45RA-negative fraction. The sequence came from a woman in her 30s in good health. The chain links TRBV7-9 to TRBJ2-5; 7 nucleotides line up with TRBD2. In DNA form, the CDR3 reads TGTGCCAGCAGCTTAGCGCGTCTAGCGGATCACCAAGAGACCCAGTACTTC. This translates into CASSLARLADHQETQYF.